This T cell receptor beta chain was sequenced in a study of T cell changes during pregnancy in multiple sclerosis. V shed 0 bases and J shed 1 base, with 6 bases lying between them. The CDR3 has 14 residues. Germline CDR1 SNHLY, CDR2 FYNNEI. Libraries were prepared by immunoSEQ multiplex PCR; TCRdb keeps only in-frame clonotypes and omits some of them. The data hold 58,000 or so clones, with around 92% observed a single time. This chain uses TRBV2 with TRBJ1-1, with D possibly being TRBD1 (5 bases). The specimen was peripheral blood, collected in the first trimester of pregnancy. This sequence was found in a female donor with multiple sclerosis, enrolled in a pregnancy study. This CDR3 reads CASSEAQGNTEAFF. The CDR3 DNA reads as TGTGCCAGCAGTGAAGCCCAGGGGAACACTGAAGCTTTCTTT.